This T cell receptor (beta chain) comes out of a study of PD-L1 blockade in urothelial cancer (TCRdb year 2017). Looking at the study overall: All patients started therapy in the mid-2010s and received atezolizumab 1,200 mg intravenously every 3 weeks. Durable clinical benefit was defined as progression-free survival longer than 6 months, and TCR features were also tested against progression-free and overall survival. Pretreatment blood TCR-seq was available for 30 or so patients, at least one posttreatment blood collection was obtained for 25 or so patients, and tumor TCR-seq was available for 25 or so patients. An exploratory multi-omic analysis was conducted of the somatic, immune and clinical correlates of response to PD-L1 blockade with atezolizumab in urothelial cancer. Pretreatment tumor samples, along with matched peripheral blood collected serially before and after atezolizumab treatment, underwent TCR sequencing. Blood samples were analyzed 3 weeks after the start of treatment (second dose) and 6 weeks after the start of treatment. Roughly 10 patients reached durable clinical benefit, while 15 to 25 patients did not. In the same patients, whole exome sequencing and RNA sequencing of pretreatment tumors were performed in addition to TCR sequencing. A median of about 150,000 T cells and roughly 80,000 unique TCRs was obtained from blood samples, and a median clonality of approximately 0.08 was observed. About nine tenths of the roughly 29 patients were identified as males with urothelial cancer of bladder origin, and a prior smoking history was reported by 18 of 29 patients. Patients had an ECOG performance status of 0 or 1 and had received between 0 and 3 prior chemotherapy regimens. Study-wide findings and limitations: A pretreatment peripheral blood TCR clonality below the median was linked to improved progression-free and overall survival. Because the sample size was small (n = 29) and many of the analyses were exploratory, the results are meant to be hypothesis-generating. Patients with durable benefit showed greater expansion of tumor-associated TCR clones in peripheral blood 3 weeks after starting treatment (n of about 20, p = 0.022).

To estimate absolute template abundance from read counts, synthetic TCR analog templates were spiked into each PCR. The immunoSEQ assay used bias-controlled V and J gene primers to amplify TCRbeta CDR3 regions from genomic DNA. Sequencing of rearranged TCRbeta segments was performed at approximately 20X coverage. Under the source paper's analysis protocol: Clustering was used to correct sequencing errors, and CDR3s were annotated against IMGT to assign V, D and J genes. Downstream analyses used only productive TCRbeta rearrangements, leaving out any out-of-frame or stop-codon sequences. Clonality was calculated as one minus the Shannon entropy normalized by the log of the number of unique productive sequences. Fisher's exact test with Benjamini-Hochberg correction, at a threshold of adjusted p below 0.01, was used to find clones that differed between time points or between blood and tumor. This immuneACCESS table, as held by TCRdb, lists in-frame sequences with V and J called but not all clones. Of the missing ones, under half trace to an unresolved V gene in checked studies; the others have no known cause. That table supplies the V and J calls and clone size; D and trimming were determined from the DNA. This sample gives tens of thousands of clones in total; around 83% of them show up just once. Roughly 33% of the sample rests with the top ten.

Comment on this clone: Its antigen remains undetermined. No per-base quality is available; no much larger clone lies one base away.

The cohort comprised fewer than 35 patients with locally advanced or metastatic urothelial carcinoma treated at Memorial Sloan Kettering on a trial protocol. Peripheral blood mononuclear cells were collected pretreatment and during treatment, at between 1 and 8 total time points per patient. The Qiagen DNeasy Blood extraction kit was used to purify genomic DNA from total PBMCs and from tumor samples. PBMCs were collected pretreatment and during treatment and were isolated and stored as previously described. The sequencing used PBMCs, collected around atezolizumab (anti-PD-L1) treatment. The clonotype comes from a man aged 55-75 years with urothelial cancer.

The CDR3 amino acid sequence is: CASSRGDRDAEKLFF. The nucleotide sequence reads TGCGCCAGCAGCCGAGGGGACAGGGACGCGGAAAAACTGTTTTTT. The V and J genes are TRBV4-3 and TRBJ1-4; TRBD1 matches 9 bases in the middle. CDR1 is given as LGHNA and CDR2 as YSLEER, both from the germline V gene. From the cysteine up to the phenylalanine, the CDR3 has a length of 15 residues. The kept DNA is CDR3 alone, 45 bases in frame from the first base. Relative to germline, V is missing 4 bases and J is missing 8 bases, with 8 bases of the junction outside any gene match.